A single sample gave rise to the 28 T cell receptor beta chains below, sequenced in a study of CD39 and CD103 CD8 tumor-infiltrating T cells. Repertoires were generated with immunoSEQ multiplex PCR, while TCRdb's copy carries only in-frame clones and drops some. The profile covers roughly 15,000 clones, with around nine tenths appearing a single time and 3.5% to 5% taken by the ten largest. Material: CD8+ T cells sorted from blood. Described subset: total memory CD8 T cells (CD45RA-CCR7+/-) from blood or uninvolved lymph node. Receptors were obtained from a human donor with head and neck squamous cell carcinoma.

This clone has only one observation. This chain uses TRBV28 with TRBJ1-2, with TRBD1 matching over 10 bases. In germline, CDR1 is MDHEN, CDR2 SYDVKM. The CDR3 covers 19 residues. V lost 6 bases, J lost 3 bases, and 19 bases stayed unmatched. The CDR3 reads CASSIEPGTGEDYDYGYTF. CDR3 in DNA: TGTGCCAGCAGCATCGAACCTGGGACAGGGGAAGATTACGACTATGGCTACACCTTC.

The chain couples TRBV9 to TRBJ1-1; 8 bases fit TRBD1. Germline lookup yields CDR1 SGDLS and CDR2 YYNGEE. The CDR3 has 14 residues. Unmatched junction bases numbered 11, after V lost 2 bases and J lost 11 bases. The CDR3 nucleotides are TGTGCCAGCAGCGTCTCCTGGACAGGGCTAGACGCTTTCTTT. The encoded protein is CASSVSWTGLDAFF.

This clone was detected once. The V and J genes are TRBV9 and TRBJ1-2; D might be TRBD1 (6 bases). CDR1 SGDLS and CDR2 YYNGEE come from the germline V gene. Trimming cost V 3 bases and J 5 bases, with 14 bases left between them. The CDR3 has 14 residues. The CDR3 nucleotides are TGTGCCAGCAGCGCCTCTTCGGACAGTTATGGCTACACCTTC. Translated: CASSASSDSYGYTF.

The rearrangement uses TRBV6-6 and TRBJ1-2; D might be TRBD1 (5 bases). This CDR3 region has 14 residues. The V gene lost 5 bases and the J gene lost 1 base, with 11 bases spanning the gap. Germline-derived CDR1 and CDR2 are MNHNY and SVGAGI (reference sequence). In DNA, the CDR3 is TGTGCCAGCAGTGCCGGGGGGAATAACTATGGCTACACCTTC. Protein product: CASSAGGNNYGYTF.

The CDR3 DNA reads TGTGCCAGCAGGGCTGTGGGACAACTCTTTTCCCACGAGCAGTACTTC. It translates to CASRAVGQLFSHEQYF. The V gene is TRBV2, the J gene TRBJ2-7, with D perhaps matching TRBD1 (6 bases). In germline, CDR1 is SNHLY, CDR2 FYNNEI. Trimming removed 6 bases from V and 5 bases from J, with 23 bases in between. The CDR3 length is 16 residues.

This clone was recorded only once. The chain joins TRBV6-5 to TRBJ2-5; possibly TRBD2 for D (6 bases). Per germline, CDR1 MNHEY and CDR2 SVGAGI. There are 14 residues in the CDR3. V was shortened by 6 bases and J by 0 bases, with 11 bases between the two germline ends. CDR3 amino acids: CASRLRGYQETQYF. CDR3 DNA sequence: TGTGCCAGCAGGCTACGGGGGTACCAAGAGACCCAGTACTTC.

This clone was recorded once. The rearrangement links TRBV27 to TRBJ2-7; D not certain. The V gene lost 8 bases and the J gene lost 4 bases, with 15 bases spanning the gap. The CDR3 covers 13 residues. Germline CDR1 MNHEY, CDR2 SMNVEV (reference sequence). CDR3 loop: CASGPPVRYEQYF. DNA of the CDR3: TGTGCCAGCGGCCCGCCGGTTCGGTACGAGCAGTACTTC.

The chain couples TRBV7-8 to TRBJ2-7; 9 bases line up with TRBD2. From germline, CDR1 is SGHVS and CDR2 FQNEAQ. J lost 1 base, V lost 1 base, and 2 bases had no gene match. The CDR3 is 15 residues long. The DNA for the CDR3 is TGTGCCAGCAGCTTAGAGCGGGGGGCTTCCTACGAGCAGTACTTC. It is translated as CASSLERGASYEQYF.

The J gene is TRBJ2-7, the V gene TRBV7-8; no reliable D call. Germline CDR1 SGHVS, CDR2 FQNEAQ. Trimming took 1 base from V and 6 from J, leaving 10 bases between them. CDR3 length equals 13 residues. The CDR3 loop is CASSLVVRREQYF. The CDR3 region has the DNA TGTGCCAGCAGCTTAGTGGTGAGACGCGAGCAGTACTTC.

V and J are TRBV18 and TRBJ1-2; D unclear. The V end lost 6 bases, the J end lost 0 bases, and 14 bases lay between the germline ends. The CDR3 consists of 15 residues. Germline lookup yields CDR1 KGHSH and CDR2 LQKENI. For the CDR3, the DNA is TGTGCCAGCTCTGGTACAGAGAAAACTAACTATGGCTACACCTTC. It yields the protein CASSGTEKTNYGYTF. Full variable domain (rest looked up from reference TRBV18 and TRBJ1-2): NAGVMQNPRHLVRRRGQEARLRCSPMKGHSHVYWYRQLPEEGLKFMVYLQKENIIDESGMPKERFSAEFPKEGPSILRIQQVVRGDSAAYFCASSGTEKTNYGYTFGSGTRLTVV.

The gene calls are TRBV10-3 and TRBJ1-6, with D unclear. Trimming cost V 5 bases and J 8 bases, with 13 bases left between them. There are 14 residues in the CDR3. Germline V gives CDR1 ENHRY, CDR2 SYGVKD. CDR3 region: CAISTQLGDSPLHF. The CDR3 DNA reads TGTGCCATCAGTACCCAACTCGGGGATTCACCCCTCCACTTT.

This chain connects TRBV27 to TRBJ2-5; the D gene is possibly TRBD2 (7 bases). The CDR3 totals 15 residues. V lost 5 bases and J 5 bases, leaving 18 bases between the germline ends. Germline CDR1 and CDR2: MNHEY and SMNVEV (reference sequence). In DNA, the CDR3 is TGTGCCAGCAGTGTCGGGGGGCCCTTCGGTGAGACCCAGTACTTC. Translation: CASSVGGPFGETQYF.

The V gene is TRBV5-1, the J gene TRBJ1-1; D might be TRBD1 (5 bases). V lost 5 bases and J lost 8, with 10 bases in between. This CDR3 spans 11 amino acids. The germline V gene encodes CDR1 SGHRS and CDR2 YFSETQ. The CDR3 loop is CASRLGAEAFF. In nucleotides, the CDR3 is TGCGCCAGCAGGCTCGGGGCGGAAGCTTTCTTT. Full variable domain (remainder filled in from reference TRBV5-1 and TRBJ1-1): KAGVTQTPRYLIKTRGQQVTLSCSPISGHRSVSWYQQTPGQGLQFLFEYFSETQRNKGNFPGRFSGRQFSNSRSEMNVSTLELGDSALYLCASRLGAEAFFGQGTRLTVV.

The V gene is TRBV7-9, the J gene TRBJ2-7, with 7 bases lining up with TRBD1. The CDR3 length is 13 residues. V shed 1 base and J 3 bases; nucleotides not matched to a gene: 0. Looked up from germline, CDR1 is SEHNR and CDR2 is FQNEAQ (reference sequence). The DNA for the CDR3 is TGTGCCAGCAGCTTAGGGACAGGCTACGAGCAGTACTTC. Its protein product is CASSLGTGYEQYF. Together with reference TRBV7-9 and TRBJ2-7, the CDR3 gives the full variable domain: DTGVSQNPRHKITKRGQNVTFRCDPISEHNRLYWYRQTLGQGPEFLTYFQNEAQLEKSRLLSDRFSAERPKGSFSTLEIQRTEQGDSAMYLCASSLGTGYEQYFGPGTRLTVT.

V gene TRBV19 combines with J gene TRBJ1-2; D possibly corresponds to TRBD1 (5 bases). This CDR3 has 16 amino acids. Deletions cut 7 bases from V and 3 bases from J, with 21 bases between. CDR1 and CDR2 (germline): LNHDA, SQIVND (reference sequence). The CDR3 is CASTVLGGRPYYGYTF. In nucleotides, the CDR3 is TGTGCCAGTACCGTCCTTGGGGGACGCCCCTACTATGGCTACACCTTC.

The V gene is TRBV6-6, the J gene TRBJ1-2; D possibly corresponds to TRBD1 (6 bases). This CDR3 comprises 12 residues. Between the trimmed V and J ends, which lost 10 bases and 4 bases, there was a span of 13 bases. Germline values: CDR1 MNHNY, CDR2 SVGAGI (reference sequence). The CDR3 region is CANGGSFYGYTF. The CDR3 bases are TGTGCCAACGGGGGCAGCTTCTATGGCTACACCTTC.

The chain carries TRBV27 and TRBJ2-7, with D possibly matching TRBD1 (6 bases). Trimming removed 5 bases from V and 0 bases from J, with 8 bases in between. CDR3 length equals 13 residues. Germline CDR1 and CDR2: MNHEY and SMNVEV (reference sequence). In nucleotides, the CDR3 is TGTGCCAGCAGTGACAGGAGCTCCTACGAGCAGTACTTC. Amino acid sequence: CASSDRSSYEQYF.

The chain combines TRBV28 with TRBJ2-7; 7 nucleotides line up with TRBD2. V trimming: 6 bases; J trimming: 2 bases; junction bases outside the gene matches: 7. CDR1 and CDR2 from the germline V gene are MDHEN and SYDVKM. This CDR3 spans 14 amino acids. The CDR3 sequence is CASSPSGATYEQYF. The CDR3 region has the DNA TGTGCCAGCAGCCCAAGCGGGGCAACCTACGAGCAGTACTTC.

The chain is built from TRBV28 and TRBJ2-7, with D tentatively TRBD2 (5 bases). The ends were cut back, 5 bases at V and 3 bases at J, with 11 bases in the middle. The CDR3 runs to 13 residues. The germline CDR1 and CDR2 sequences are MDHEN and SYDVKM. CDR3 in amino acids: CASSPRTGYEQYF. The CDR3 DNA sequence: TGTGCCAGCAGTCCCAGGACTGGCTACGAGCAGTACTTC.

This clone was seen once. J is TRBJ1-5 and V is TRBV28; no firm D call. Trimming took off 4 bases at V and 6 bases at J, with 13 bases between the two ends. This CDR3 comprises 14 residues. CDR1 MDHEN and CDR2 SYDVKM come from the germline V gene. In nucleotides, the CDR3 is TGTGCCAGCAGTTATAGCGGGAGCCCTCAGCCCCAGCATTTT. It is translated as CASSYSGSPQPQHF.

This sequence joins TRBV27 and TRBJ2-7; D possibly corresponds to TRBD2 (6 bases). Trimming took off 4 bases at V and 0 bases at J, with 7 bases between the two ends. The CDR3 consists of 13 residues. Germline V gene sequence: CDR1 MNHEY, CDR2 SMNVEV (reference sequence). CDR3 region: CASSWRDSYEQYF. The CDR3 DNA reads as TGTGCCAGCAGTTGGCGGGACTCCTACGAGCAGTACTTC.

The V and J genes are TRBV4-1 and TRBJ1-2; D gene uncertain. The germline CDR1 and CDR2 sequences are MGHRA and YSYEKL. V lost 1 base, J lost 4 bases, and 10 bases lay in between. The CDR3 length is 14 residues. This CDR3 reads CASSQGIASYGYTF. CDR3 in DNA: TGCGCCAGCAGCCAAGGGATAGCCAGCTATGGCTACACCTTC.

The chain uses TRBV28 and TRBJ1-1, with 7 bases aligning to TRBD1. V lost 4 bases, J lost 3 bases, and 8 bases stayed unmatched. The germline V gene has CDR1 MDHEN and CDR2 SYDVKM. The CDR3 extends over 15 amino acids. The CDR3 here is CASSSSRQGYTEAFF. CDR3 nucleotide sequence: TGTGCCAGCAGTTCCTCCCGACAGGGTTACACTGAAGCTTTCTTT.

The chain employs TRBV30 and TRBJ2-2, with no clear D. This CDR3 spans 13 amino acids. Germline V gene data show CDR1 as GTSNPN and CDR2 as SVGIG (reference sequence). V lost 2 bases and J 3 bases, leaving 7 bases between the germline ends. For the CDR3, the DNA is TGTGCCTGGAGTTCCCCGTACACCGGGGAGCTGTTTTTT. Its protein is CAWSSPYTGELFF.

This chain connects TRBV4-1 to TRBJ1-3; possible D gene TRBD1, 6 bases. There are 17 residues in the CDR3. Germline V lookup: CDR1 MGHRA, CDR2 YSYEKL. Trimming removed 0 bases at V and 0 bases at J, with 12 bases between. For the CDR3, the DNA is TGCGCCAGCAGCCAAGAGCCCGGGGGCCGCTCTGGAAACACCATATATTTT. Its translation is CASSQEPGGRSGNTIYF.

This clone was observed a few times. V gene TRBV6-1 combines with J gene TRBJ1-5; D is possibly TRBD1 (5 bases). V dropped 3 bases and J dropped 0 bases, with 9 bases sitting between them. Germline V gene sequence: CDR1 MNHNS, CDR2 SASEGT. This CDR3 comprises 15 residues. Written as DNA, the CDR3 is TGTGCCAGCAGTGATTGGGGGGGTAGCAATCAGCCCCAGCATTTT. Encoded protein: CASSDWGGSNQPQHF.

This clone was counted only a few times. The rearrangement links TRBV5-6 to TRBJ1-2, with D tentatively TRBD1 (6 bases). CDR1 and CDR2 from the germline V gene are SGHDT and YYEEEE. The CDR3 runs 15 residues. V was pared by 2 bases and J by 4 bases, with 15 bases between. The CDR3 DNA is TGTGCCAGCAGCTTTACAGGGCTCGCGACCTATGGCTACACCTTC. Amino acids: CASSFTGLATYGYTF.

The rearrangement links TRBV7-2 to TRBJ1-6; 10 bases fit TRBD1. V shed 5 bases and J 8 bases; nucleotides not matched to a gene: 6. Germline V gene sequence: CDR1 SGHTA, CDR2 FQGNSA. This CDR3 has 15 residues. CDR3 region: CASSELTGGYSPLHF. The CDR3 DNA sequence: TGTGCCAGCAGCGAACTGACAGGGGGCTATTCACCCCTCCACTTT.